This is a list of T cell receptor beta chains from one sample in a study of blood T cell repertoires in COVID-19. TCRdb keeps only in-frame clones here, not all; method: immunoSEQ multiplex PCR. The table records about 330,000 clones, 75% to 90% of them present only once. The specimen was PBMCs or T cells enriched from blood (not recorded which). The receptor set was obtained from a man in his thirties or forties who had recovered from COVID-19. The CDR3 runs from the conserved cysteine through the conserved F or W. The D gene is left open where the match is weak. Clone sizes are given selectively: once, few, many, or a class where the clone is expanded.

j_call,d_call,clone_size,v_call,cdr3_nt,cdr3_aa
TRBJ1-6,TRBD1,NA,TRBV9,TGTGCCAGCAGCGCACGACAGGGACCAAGTTCACCCCTCCACTTT,CASSARQGPSSPLHF
TRBJ1-1,NA,NA,TRBV7-3,TGTGCCAGCAGCCTGGGGGGTGGCACTGAAGCTTTCTTT,CASSLGGGTEAFF
TRBJ1-4,TRBD1,NA,TRBV6-5,TGTGCCAGCAGTCCACACGGGACAGGGGACGAAAAACTGTTTTTT,CASSPHGTGDEKLFF
TRBJ1-2,NA,once,TRBV12-5,TGTGCTAGTGCCCCAGGGATGGGTGGCTACACCTTC,CASAPGMGGYTF
TRBJ2-1,TRBD2,NA,TRBV7-3,TGTGCCAGCAGCTTAACGGAGCGGGGGGCGTACAATGAGCAGTTCTTC,CASSLTERGAYNEQFF
TRBJ2-1,TRBD1,NA,TRBV19,TGTGCCAGTAGTATAGGATACAGGGGGCAAAATGAGCAGTTCTTC,CASSIGYRGQNEQFF
TRBJ1-1,NA,NA,TRBV4-2,TGTGCCAGCAGCCAAGTGAGTAGGAACACTGAAGCTTTCTTT,CASSQVSRNTEAFF
TRBJ1-3,NA,NA,TRBV18,TGTGCCAGCTCACCAAATAATGCGGCTGGAAACACCATATATTTT,CASSPNNAAGNTIYF
TRBJ1-1,TRBD1,NA,TRBV13,TGTGCCAGCACTACCGGGACAGGGATAGCTGAAGCTTTCTTT,CASTTGTGIAEAFF
TRBJ1-1,NA,NA,TRBV10-3,TGTGCCATCAGTGAGTCGGACACTGGTTTAACTTTCTTT,CAISESDTGLTFF
TRBJ1-6,TRBD1,few,TRBV11-2,TGTGCCAGCAGCTTGGGGTGGACAGGGGGTTATGGATCACCCCTCCACTTT,CASSLGWTGGYGSPLHF
TRBJ2-5,TRBD2,NA,TRBV2,TGTGCCAGCAGTCGGACTAGCGGGGTTGAAGAGACCCAGTACTTC,CASSRTSGVEETQYF
TRBJ1-6,NA,NA,TRBV28,TGTGCCAGCACCCCGGCAGGGCGTAATTCACCCCTCCACTTT,CASTPAGRNSPLHF
TRBJ1-2,NA,NA,TRBV7-9,TGTGCCAGCAGCTCCACACCACCCTATGGCTACACCTTC,CASSSTPPYGYTF
TRBJ1-2,NA,NA,TRBV28,TGTGCCAGCACCAATATGGGGGGGGAGGGCGACTATGGCTACACCTTC,CASTNMGGEGDYGYTF
TRBJ1-3,NA,few,TRBV7-4,TGTGCCAGCAGCTTACGGGACTCATCTGGAAACACCATATATTTT,CASSLRDSSGNTIYF
TRBJ1-3,TRBD1,NA,TRBV5-1,TGCGCCAGCAGCTTTGACAGGGGCGGAAACACCATATATTTT,CASSFDRGGNTIYF
TRBJ1-3,NA,NA,TRBV27,TGTGCCAGCAGTTTAAAATCTACAGGAGTCTCTGGAAACACCATATATTTT,CASSLKSTGVSGNTIYF
TRBJ2-3,NA,NA,TRBV3-1/TRBV3-2,TGTGCCAGCAGCCAAGGGACGACTAGTTTTTTT,CASSQGTTSFF
TRBJ1-4,NA,NA,TRBV5-1,TGCGCCAGCAGATCTACCGAACAGGAAAAACTGTTTTTT,CASRSTEQEKLFF
TRBJ2-3,TRBD2,NA,TRBV15,TGTGCCACCAGCAGCCTCTTTCGGCACACTAGCGGGGGGCCAGATACGCAGTATTTT,CATSSLFRHTSGGPDTQYF
TRBJ1-6,TRBD1,NA,TRBV19,TGTGCCAGTACCTCAGACAGGGCCAATTCACCCCTCCACTTT,CASTSDRANSPLHF
TRBJ2-2,NA,NA,TRBV7-2,TGTGCCAGCAGCATCGGGACTTCGAACACCGGGGAGCTGTTTTTT,CASSIGTSNTGELFF
TRBJ2-5,TRBD1,NA,TRBV7-9,TGTGCCAGCAGCTTAGAAGACAGGGCCCAAGAGACCCAGTACTTC,CASSLEDRAQETQYF
TRBJ1-5,NA,NA,TRBV11-2,TGTGCCAGCAGCCCGGGGGTGGGGCAGCCCCAGCATTTT,CASSPGVGQPQHF
TRBJ1-5,TRBD1,NA,TRBV27,TGTGCCAGCAGTTTAGGGACAGGGGGAAGCAATCAGCCCCAGCATTTT,CASSLGTGGSNQPQHF
TRBJ2-1,NA,once,TRBV10-3,TGTGCCATCAGTGTTCCTAAAGGGGCAGGGGACTACAATGAGCAGTTCTTC,CAISVPKGAGDYNEQFF
TRBJ1-5,TRBD1,NA,TRBV7-8,TGTGCCAGCAGCCGGGGACAGACCTCAGCCCAGCATTTT,CASSRGQTSAQHF
TRBJ2-3,TRBD2,NA,TRBV5-4,TGTGCCAGCAGCCCCGGGGGACTAGCGGGCACAGATACGCAGTATTTT,CASSPGGLAGTDTQYF
TRBJ1-4,NA,NA,TRBV5-4,TGTGCCAGCAGTTTAAGGGAGAATGAAAAACTGTTTTTT,CASSLRENEKLFF
TRBJ2-6,NA,NA,TRBV2,TGTGCCAGCTTAGGGGTTGCTGGGGCCAACGTCCTGACTTTC,CASLGVAGANVLTF
TRBJ1-1,TRBD1,NA,TRBV28,TGTGCCAGCGACAGGGCGAACACTGAAGCTTTCTTT,CASDRANTEAFF
TRBJ1-1,NA,NA,TRBV5-1,TGCGCCAGCAGCTTGGTACCCGGGATGAACACTGAAGCTTTCTTT,CASSLVPGMNTEAFF
TRBJ1-2,NA,NA,TRBV12-3/TRBV12-4,TGTGCCAGCAGTTTATTAGGGGGCTATGGCTACACCTTC,CASSLLGGYGYTF
TRBJ1-5,NA,NA,TRBV12-3/TRBV12-4,TGTGCCAGCAGTTTAGGCGGGGAACAGCCCCAGCATTTT,CASSLGGEQPQHF
TRBJ2-5,NA,once,TRBV5-1,TGCGCCAGCAGCTTGTCCCTGCGGGGAGGAGAGACCCAGTACTTC,CASSLSLRGGETQYF
TRBJ2-5,NA,NA,TRBV5-1,TGCGCCAGCAGCTTGGACTATGAAGAGACCCAGTACTTC,CASSLDYEETQYF
TRBJ1-4,NA,NA,TRBV28,TGTGCCAGCAGTTCCCCCGTCAGATCAACTAATGAAAAACTGTTTTTT,CASSSPVRSTNEKLFF
TRBJ2-7,NA,NA,TRBV3-1/TRBV3-2,TGTGCCAGCAGCGAACACCTCTCGGACAGAGCCTACGAGCAGTACTTC,CASSEHLSDRAYEQYF
TRBJ2-3,NA,few,TRBV19,TGTGCCAGTAGGCTTACTGGGACTCCCGATACGCAGTATTTT,CASRLTGTPDTQYF
TRBJ2-7,TRBD2,NA,TRBV9,TGTGCCAGCAGTTCTAGCGGGGAGCCCTACGAGCAGTACTTC,CASSSSGEPYEQYF
TRBJ1-5,NA,NA,TRBV27,TGTGCCAGCAGTTCGCCCCCCGGGGAGCCCCAGCATTTT,CASSSPPGEPQHF
TRBJ2-5,NA,NA,TRBV24-1,TGTGCCACCACATTAACAGGGTCCCAGTACTTC,CATTLTGSQYF
TRBJ2-7,TRBD1,NA,TRBV18,TGTGCCAGCTCACCACCCCTGGGACAGGGAGGCGAGCAGTACTTC,CASSPPLGQGGEQYF
TRBJ1-2,NA,NA,TRBV6-5,TGTGCCAGCAGCCCCCAGGGGAACTATGGCTACACCTTC,CASSPQGNYGYTF
TRBJ1-4,TRBD1,NA,TRBV5-6,TGTGCCAGCAACCGCGGGACAGGGGGTGGAAAACTGTTTTTT,CASNRGTGGGKLFF
TRBJ2-3,TRBD2,NA,TRBV10-3,TGTGCCATCAGTGAGTCTTGGACTAGCAGGTCAGAAGGAGATACGCAGTATTTT,CAISESWTSRSEGDTQYF
TRBJ2-5,TRBD2,NA,TRBV5-1,TGCGCCAGCAGCTTGGGGCCTAGCGGGGCGTCCGAGACCCAGTACTTC,CASSLGPSGASETQYF
TRBJ2-5,NA,NA,TRBV4-1,TGCGCCAGCAGCCAAGAAGGTGGGGTGGGGAGCCAAGAGACCCAGTACTTC,CASSQEGGVGSQETQYF
TRBJ1-1,TRBD1,once,TRBV19,TGTGCCAGTAGACTCACCGGGACAGGGGTCGCTTTCTTT,CASRLTGTGVAFF
TRBJ2-2,TRBD1,NA,TRBV7-3,TGTGCCAGCAGCTTGGGGGACAGGTCAACCGGGGAGCTGTTTTTT,CASSLGDRSTGELFF
TRBJ2-1,TRBD1,NA,TRBV9,TGTGCCAGCAGCGTAGGTCTCGGGACAGACTACAATGAGCAGTTCTTC,CASSVGLGTDYNEQFF
TRBJ2-1,NA,NA,TRBV21-1,TGTGCCAGCAGTTGTCAGAACAATGAGCAGTTCTTC,CASSCQNNEQFF